The next 15 T cell receptor beta chains were all read from a single sample in a study of blood T cell repertoires in COVID-19. TCRdb's table, derived via immunoSEQ multiplex PCR, lists solely in-frame clones and lacks some. The sample records some 250,000 clones, over 65% being singletons. Sample: peripheral blood. These TCRs come from a woman of 80 years or more with acute or convalescent COVID-19.

This clone was counted a single time. The gene calls are TRBV19 and TRBJ1-4; D ambiguous. Germline V gives CDR1 LNHDA, CDR2 SQIVND (reference sequence). Trimming left V 6 bases short and J 5 bases short, with 10 bases between. This CDR3 has 13 residues. CDR3 coding DNA: TGTGCCAGTAGGAGAGGCCTGAATGAAAAACTGTTTTTT. Protein: CASRRGLNEKLFF. The full variable domain, completed using reference TRBV19 and TRBJ1-4, is DGGITQSPKYLFRKEGQNVTLSCEQNLNHDAMYWYRQDPGQGLRLIYYSQIVNDFQKGDIAEGYSVSREKKESFPLTVTSAQKNPTAFYLCASRRGLNEKLFFGSGTQLSVL.

The CDR3 DNA sequence: TGTGCCAGCGGAAGAGACAGGGGGGGTGGCTACACCTTC. This translates into CASGRDRGGGYTF. V and J are TRBV7-9 and TRBJ1-2; 9 nucleotides match TRBD1. V trimming: 8 bases; J trimming: 7 bases; junction bases outside the gene matches: 8. CDR3 length: 13 amino acids. Germline V gene data show CDR1 as SEHNR and CDR2 as FQNEAQ (reference sequence).

The V gene is TRBV18, the J gene TRBJ2-7; 8 bases match TRBD2. Germline V gene data show CDR1 as KGHSH and CDR2 as LQKENI. With V trimmed by 3 bases and J by 6 bases, 7 bases remained unmatched. CDR3 length: 14 residues. CDR3 sequence: CASSPGLGESEQYF. The CDR3 nucleotides read TGTGCCAGCTCACCGGGACTAGGAGAAAGCGAGCAGTACTTC.

The rearrangement uses TRBV19 and TRBJ1-1; TRBD1 agrees at 7 bases. Trimming took 5 bases from V and 5 from J; bases not matched to a gene: 11. This CDR3 spans 15 amino acids. CDR1 is LNHDA, CDR2 SQIVND, per germline (reference sequence). The CDR3 reads CASSPQQGTGTEAFF. The CDR3 nucleotides read TGTGCCAGTAGTCCCCAACAGGGGACGGGGACTGAAGCTTTCTTT.

The chain combines TRBV6-1 with TRBJ1-5, with TRBD1 matching 8 bases. Germline lookup yields CDR1 MNHNS and CDR2 SASEGT. This CDR3 contains 20 residues. V shed 0 bases, J shed 0 bases, and the junction held 13 bases outside the gene matches. The CDR3 sequence: CASSEAARTGRRYSNQPQHF. The DNA for the CDR3 is TGTGCCAGCAGTGAAGCTGCAAGGACAGGGAGGAGATATAGCAATCAGCCCCAGCATTTT.

The V gene is TRBV5-5, the J gene TRBJ2-3, with TRBD2 matching 8 bases. The ends lost 3 bases at V and 2 bases at J; junction bases unmatched: 8. The CDR3 totals 16 residues. The germline CDR1 and CDR2 sequences are SGHKS and YYEKEE (reference sequence). The DNA for the CDR3 is TGTGCCAGCAGCTACGGGAGGGCCGTTGCCACAGATACGCAGTATTTT. Its translation is CASSYGRAVATDTQYF.

The CDR3 region is CASSYGGSPENEQFF. Written as DNA, the CDR3 is TGTGCCAGCAGCTACGGCGGGAGTCCGGAGAATGAGCAGTTCTTC. The chain uses TRBV5-4 and TRBJ2-1, with 7 bases that match TRBD2. Germline V gene sequence: CDR1 SGHNT, CDR2 YYREEE (reference sequence). The V segment lost 3 bases and the J segment 7 bases; nucleotides outside the gene matches: 10. This CDR3 contains 15 residues. The complete variable domain, with remaining parts taken from reference TRBV5-4 and TRBJ2-1, reads ETGVTQSPTHLIKTRGQQVTLRCSSQSGHNTVSWYQQALGQGPQFIFQYYREEENGRGNFPPRFSGLQFPNYSSELNVNALELDDSALYLCASSYGGSPENEQFFGPGTRLTVL.

The chain combines TRBV3-1 (or the pseudogene TRBV3-2) with TRBJ1-1; a weak D match, TRBD1 (6 bases). This CDR3 has 13 amino acids. V was clipped by 4 bases and J by 10 bases, with 16 bases between them. Per germline, CDR1 LGHDT and CDR2 YNNKEL (reference sequence). In DNA, the CDR3 is TGTGCCAGCAGCCGACCACAGGGAAGGGGAGCTTTCTTT. It specifies CASSRPQGRGAFF.

The chain joins TRBV19 to TRBJ2-1; 9 nucleotides match TRBD1. Germline V lookup: CDR1 LNHDA, CDR2 SQIVND (reference sequence). Trimming took 7 bases from V and 8 from J; bases not matched to a gene: 15. The CDR3 length is 16 residues. The CDR3 sequence is CASIGTGYSSRDEQFF. The CDR3 nucleotides are TGTGCCAGTATCGGGACAGGGTATTCCTCTCGCGATGAGCAGTTCTTC.

Worth noting for this clone: The identical CDR3 is also encoded by other nucleotide sequences in the sample. This chain joins TRBV9 and TRBJ2-1, with 10 bases aligning to TRBD2. This CDR3 contains 15 residues. Germline-derived CDR1 and CDR2 are SGDLS and YYNGEE. J gave up 0 bases and V 3 bases, and 0 bases lay outside the gene matches. DNA for the CDR3: TGTGCCAGCAGCGCTAGCGGGAGCTCCTACAATGAGCAGTTCTTC. It yields the protein CASSASGSSYNEQFF.

This chain connects TRBV9 to TRBJ2-2, with TRBD1 matching 7 bases. This CDR3 has 15 residues. Germline values: CDR1 SGDLS, CDR2 YYNGEE. Trimming at V came to 2 bases and at J to 6 bases, leaving 7 bases not matched to a gene. The CDR3 reads CASSVISQGAGELFF. Here the CDR3 DNA reads TGTGCCAGCAGCGTGATATCCCAGGGGGCCGGGGAGCTGTTTTTT.

This clone was picked up a small number of times. This chain connects TRBV7-9 to TRBJ1-4; weak D call: TRBD1 (6 bases). V dropped 5 bases and J dropped 4 bases, with 14 bases sitting between them. The CDR3 loop spans 15 amino acids. The germline gives CDR1 SEHNR, CDR2 FQNEAQ (reference sequence). CDR3 protein: CASSPGGLFNEKLFF. CDR3 sequence (DNA): TGTGCCAGCAGCCCCGGGGGGCTGTTTAATGAAAAACTGTTTTTT.

V and J are TRBV6-1 and TRBJ1-6; possibly TRBD1 for D (5 bases). Germline CDR1 is MNHNS and CDR2 is SASEGT. V was cut by 2 bases and J by 5 bases, with 16 bases left in between. The CDR3 is 17 amino acids. The CDR3 sequence is CASSEKFSAGNNSPLHF. The CDR3 nucleotides are TGTGCCAGCAGTGAAAAATTCTCGGCAGGGAATAATTCACCCCTCCACTTT.

The rearrangement joins TRBV6-6 to TRBJ1-5; 8 bases map to TRBD1. The CDR3 spans 15 residues. Germline-derived CDR1 and CDR2 are MNHNY and SVGAGI (reference sequence). V trimming: 2 bases; J trimming: 9 bases; junction bases outside the gene matches: 9. The CDR3 DNA sequence: TGTGCCAGCAGTTACCAGGGACAGGCCGTAGGGCCCCAGCATTTT. This codes for CASSYQGQAVGPQHF.

The chain has TRBV5-1 and TRBJ1-1; the match to TRBD1 covers 12 bases. J gave up 3 bases and V 0 bases, and 6 bases lay outside the gene matches. This CDR3 has 17 amino acids. Germline V gives CDR1 SGHRS, CDR2 YFSETQ. The CDR3 region has the DNA TGCGCCAGCAGCTTGGGGGACAGGGGGCCTAGGTACACTGAAGCTTTCTTT. This gives the protein CASSLGDRGPRYTEAFF.